One and the same sample provided the 7 T cell receptor beta chains below, sequenced in a study of shared clonotypes between healthy human individuals. Generated by immunoSEQ multiplex PCR, the TCRdb table keeps only in-frame clones and is missing some. This sample carries some 2,000,000 clones, around 95% of them seen once, and the ten largest clones take more than 0.1%. Source material: naive CD4+ T cells sorted from blood. The subset was: CD45RA+ positively selected. The receptors originated from a man between 18 and 35 years old in good health.

In DNA form, the CDR3 reads TGTGCCTGGAGTGCAAACCCCTACGAGCAGTACTTC. Amino acid sequence: CAWSANPYEQYF. J is TRBJ2-7 and V is TRBV30, with D unclear. Germline V gene sequence: CDR1 GTSNPN, CDR2 SVGIG (reference sequence). V lost 1 base and J lost 2, with 6 bases in between. The CDR3 spans 12 residues.

This clone was detected only once. V usage is TRBV29-1 and J usage is TRBJ2-5; the match to TRBD2 covers 7 bases. Per germline, CDR1 SQVTM and CDR2 ANQGSEA. The CDR3 contains 14 residues. V dropped 8 bases and J dropped 0; count of bases not matched to a gene: 9. The CDR3 DNA sequence: TGCAGCCTAATAGGGGCGGGAGACCAAGAGACCCAGTACTTC. It yields the protein CSLIGAGDQETQYF.

The gene calls are TRBV18 and TRBJ2-2, with 8 positions matching TRBD1. The germline V gene encodes CDR1 KGHSH and CDR2 LQKENI. V lost 8 bases and J lost 5; bases outside the gene matches: 13. This CDR3 comprises 16 residues. The CDR3 DNA reads TGTGCCAGCCACATATCAGGGGGCGCACGGACCGGGGAGCTGTTTTTT. Its translation is CASHISGGARTGELFF.

The V call is TRBV6-1, the J call TRBJ2-1; TRBD1 aligns across 10 bases. Germline V gene sequence: CDR1 MNHNS, CDR2 SASEGT. This CDR3 contains 15 residues. Unmatched junction bases numbered 10, after V lost 6 bases and J lost 8 bases. CDR3 loop: CASRSGQGNLDEQFF. The CDR3 region has the DNA TGTGCCAGCAGATCGGGACAGGGGAATTTGGATGAGCAGTTCTTC.

The gene calls are TRBV5-8 and TRBJ2-7; D gene uncertain. Trimming left V 0 bases short and J 1 base short, with 8 bases between. The germline gives CDR1 SGHTS, CDR2 YDEGEE. The CDR3 spans 14 residues. Here the CDR3 reads CASSLGSTSYEQYF. CDR3 DNA: TGTGCCAGCAGCTTGGGCTCGACATCCTACGAGCAGTACTTC.

The CDR3 region has the DNA TGTGCCATCCTAGGCATAGTCGACTATGGCTACACCTTC. Translating gives CAILGIVDYGYTF. The chain recombines TRBV6-1 with TRBJ1-2; D call uncertain. Germline CDR1 is MNHNS and CDR2 is SASEGT. This CDR3 has 13 residues. Trimming removed 10 bases at V and 3 bases at J, with 15 bases between.

J is TRBJ1-5 and V is TRBV9; possible D gene TRBD1, 6 bases. This CDR3 has 15 residues. Trimming cost V 3 bases and J 0 bases, with 10 bases left between them. Germline-derived CDR1 and CDR2 are SGDLS and YYNGEE. This chain's CDR3 is CASSGGGYSNQPQHF. DNA for the CDR3: TGTGCCAGCAGCGGAGGGGGTTATAGCAATCAGCCCCAGCATTTT.